The T cell receptor (beta chain) under discussion was sequenced for a study of cytomegalovirus exposure and HLA in healthy donors. Study outcomes and limitations: The CMV antigen specificity of a few CMV-associated chains was confirmed through in vitro analysis. Differences between HLA loci emerged in a later analysis of TCR association rates, with DRB1 most and HLA-C fewest. Rare TCR sequences dominated, though some public TCRs recurred in many donors. TCR beta sequences reportedly predicted most subjects' HLA-A and HLA-B alleles accurately.

Worth noting for this clone: Its matching antigen is unknown.

The CDR3 runs 16 residues. Germline V gene lookup returns CDR1 SGHRS and CDR2 YFSETQ. The V end was cut by 0 bases, the J end by 7 bases, with 16 bases between. PCR primers comprised 60 Vbeta and 13 Jbeta primers. Repertoires were generated with immunoSEQ multiplex PCR, while TCRdb's copy carries only in-frame clones and drops some. The sample records 100,000 to 150,000 clones, about four fifths being singletons. The chain links TRBV5-1 to TRBJ1-4; a weak D match, TRBD1 (6 bases). The receptor was isolated from a man younger than 45 in good health and CMV-seronegative. The sample taken for sequencing was PBMCs. CDR3 sequence: CASSLAAGAKSEKLFF. The CDR3 region has the DNA TGCGCCAGCAGCTTGGCCGCGGGGGCGAAGAGTGAAAAACTGTTTTTT.